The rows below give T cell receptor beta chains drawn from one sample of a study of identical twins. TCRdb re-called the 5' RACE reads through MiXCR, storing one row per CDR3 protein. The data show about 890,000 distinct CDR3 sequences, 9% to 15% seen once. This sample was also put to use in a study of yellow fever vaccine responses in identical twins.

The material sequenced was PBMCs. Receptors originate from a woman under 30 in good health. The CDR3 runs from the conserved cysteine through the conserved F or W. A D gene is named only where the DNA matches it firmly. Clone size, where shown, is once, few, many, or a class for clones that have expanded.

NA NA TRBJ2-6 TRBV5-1 TGCGCCAGCAGCTTGACAGGGACCACTGGGGCCAACGTCCTGACTTTC CASSLTGTTGANVLTF
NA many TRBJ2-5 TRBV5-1 TGCGCCAGCCGCCCCAATCAAGAGACCCAGTACTTC CASRPNQETQYF
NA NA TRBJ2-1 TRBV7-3 TGTGCCAGCAGCCACCGGGACCTTGTGGATGAGCAGTTCTTC CASSHRDLVDEQFF
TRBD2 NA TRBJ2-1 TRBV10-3 TGTGCCATCAGTGAACGGACTAGCGGGAGCTCCTACAATGAGCAGTTCTTC CAISERTSGSSYNEQFF
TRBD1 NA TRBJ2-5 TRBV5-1 TGCGCCAGCAGCCACCGGACAGGGGGAGAGACCCAGTACTTC CASSHRTGGETQYF
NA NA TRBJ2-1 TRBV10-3 TGTGCCATCCAAAAACAGGGGAGGGCCGGTAACAATGAGCAGTTCTTC CAIQKQGRAGNNEQFF
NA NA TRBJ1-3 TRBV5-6 TGTACCAGCAGCGAAGCGAACACCATATATTTT CTSSEANTIYF
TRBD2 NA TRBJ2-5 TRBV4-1 TGCGCCAGCAGCCAGGCCAGCGGGGGGGAGACCCAGTACTTC CASSQASGGETQYF
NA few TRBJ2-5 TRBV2 TGTGCCAGCAGTAGAGCAGGACAGGAGACCCAGTACTTC CASSRAGQETQYF
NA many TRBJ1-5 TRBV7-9 TGTGCCAGCAGCTTACTTGATGGCCAGCCCCAGCATTTT CASSLLDGQPQHF
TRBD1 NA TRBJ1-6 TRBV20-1 TGCAGTGCTAGCGGGACAGGGTCACCCCTCCACTTT CSASGTGSPLHF
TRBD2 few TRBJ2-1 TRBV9 TGTGCCAGCAGCGTTGGGGCTAGCGGGTTCAATGAGCAGTTCTTC CASSVGASGFNEQFF